Shown below are 10 T cell receptor beta chains from a single sample sequenced in a study of CD8+ T cells in alopecia areata listed by TCRdb under 2018. The sample's time point, from its label and the paper: baseline before oral tofacitinib. To prepare the library, the immunoSEQ multiplex PCR assay was applied. For TCR sequencing, RNA was extracted from every sample and reverse transcribed into cDNA to serve as template. As stored in TCRdb, this immuneACCESS dataset retains in-frame rearrangements with V and J assigned. A fraction of the clones does not appear; measured against another copy, unresolved V genes explain less than half of the discrepancy, and the remainder lacks a known reason. This sample comprises some 130,000 clones, about 46% of them detected only once. The top ten clones comprise around 19% of the sample. The starting material was CD8+ T cells sorted from blood, obtained at week 0. These receptor sequences come from a human donor with alopecia areata.

This clone has just a few counts. The rearrangement links TRBV2 to TRBJ2-5, with 11 bases identical to TRBD2. The CDR3 totals 15 residues. Germline CDR1 is SNHLY and CDR2 is FYNNEI. V gave up 7 bases and J gave up 4 bases; unmatched junction bases: 8. The CDR3 loop is CASIAASGGRETQYF. Here the CDR3 DNA reads TGTGCCAGCATAGCGGCTAGCGGGGGGAGAGAGACCCAGTACTTC.

This clone was seen a few times. The chain has TRBV9 and TRBJ2-3; possible D gene TRBD2, 6 bases. This CDR3 has 17 residues. V was clipped by 3 bases and J by 1 base, with 18 bases between them. Germline assignment: CDR1 SGDLS and CDR2 YYNGEE. The CDR3 spells CASSEKLRGSGTDTQYF. CDR3 nucleotide sequence: TGTGCCAGCAGCGAGAAGTTACGGGGGTCCGGCACAGATACGCAGTATTTT.

The V gene is TRBV6-5, the J gene TRBJ1-1, with D perhaps TRBD1 (5 bases). V shed 2 bases and J shed 4 bases, with 17 bases lying between them. The CDR3 has 16 amino acids. Per the germline V gene, CDR1 is MNHEY and CDR2 is SVGAGI. The CDR3 nucleotides are TGTGCCAGCAGTTACCCACCCGGGGGTAGGGGCACTGAAGCTTTCTTT. Amino acid sequence: CASSYPPGGRGTEAFF.

The chain couples TRBV7-8 to TRBJ2-7; a weak D match, TRBD1 (5 bases). The CDR3 totals 12 residues. Germline V gives CDR1 SGHVS, CDR2 FQNEAQ. V was shortened by 3 bases and J by 6 bases, with 9 bases between the two germline ends. The CDR3 spells CASSFQGREQYF. Here the CDR3 DNA reads TGTGCCAGCAGCTTTCAGGGTCGCGAGCAGTACTTC.

The CDR3 sequence is CATSRSTGGDYGYTF. The CDR3 DNA is TGTGCCACCAGCAGGAGCACAGGGGGCGACTATGGCTACACCTTC. The chain carries TRBV15 and TRBJ1-2, with TRBD1 matching 9 bases. Germline V gives CDR1 LNHNV, CDR2 YYDKDF (reference sequence). The CDR3 has 15 amino acids. Unmatched junction bases numbered 5, after V lost 3 bases and J lost 3 bases.

The chain is built from TRBV29-1 and TRBJ2-5, with D possibly matching TRBD2 (7 bases). The assigned J gene may be wrong: the sequence end matches TRBJ2-7 better. Germline V gene sequence: CDR1 SQVTM, CDR2 ANQGSEA. The CDR3 sequence is 14 residues long. CDR3 sequence: CSVEGGQSSYEQYF. CDR3 in DNA: TGCAGCGTTGAGGGGGGGCAGAGCTCCTACGAGCAGTACTTC.

The genes are TRBV30 and TRBJ1-2; 9 bases match TRBD1. The CDR3 sequence is 17 residues long. Germline values: CDR1 GTSNPN, CDR2 SVGIG (reference sequence). V dropped 3 bases and J dropped 5; count of bases not matched to a gene: 16. The CDR3 DNA reads TGTGCCTGGAGCGCTATCCTCCCGGACAGGGGCGGTTATGGCTACACCTTC. It codes for CAWSAILPDRGGYGYTF. Full variable domain (remainder filled in from reference TRBV30 and TRBJ1-2): SQTIHQWPATLVQPVGSPLSLECTVEGTSNPNLYWYRQAAGRGLQLLFYSVGIGQISSEVPQNLSASRPQDRQFILSSKKLLLSDSGFYLCAWSAILPDRGGYGYTFGSGTRLTVV.

The chain uses TRBV2 and TRBJ2-1; D might be TRBD1 (5 bases). CDR1 is SNHLY, CDR2 FYNNEI, per germline. V gave up 5 bases and J gave up 10 bases, with 15 bases separating them. This CDR3 is built from 13 residues. The CDR3 here is CASSLQKGWEQFF. CDR3 nucleotide sequence: TGTGCCAGCAGTCTTCAGAAGGGGTGGGAGCAGTTCTTC.

This clone occurred a few times. This rearrangement joins TRBV19 to TRBJ2-1, with 8 bases identical to TRBD2. The V and J ends lost 6 bases and 2 bases, in that order; junction bases with no gene match: 9. Germline CDR1 reads LNHDA; CDR2 reads SQIVND (reference sequence). The CDR3 contains 16 residues. DNA for the CDR3: TGTGCCAGTAGGGGGTCCGGGGGGGACACCTACAATGAGCAGTTCTTC. Translated: CASRGSGGDTYNEQFF.

A few counts support this clone. V and J are TRBV4-2 and TRBJ2-2; D is perhaps TRBD2 (6 bases). The V and J ends lost 1 base and 7 bases respectively, with 28 bases between them. The CDR3 spans 20 residues. Looked up from germline, CDR1 is LGHNA and CDR2 is YNFKEQ. The CDR3 sequence is CASSQGPLGYEEGEDGELFF. Here the CDR3 DNA reads TGTGCCAGCAGCCAAGGACCCTTGGGCTATGAGGAAGGGGAGGACGGGGAGCTGTTTTTT.